This entry lists 29 T cell receptor beta chains sequenced from one sample in a study of cytomegalovirus exposure and HLA in healthy donors (dated by TCRdb to the late 2010s). Libraries were built with the immunoSEQ multiplex PCR assay. For the multiplex PCR, a mixture combining 60 forward primers for TCR Vbeta segments and 13 reverse primers for TCR Jbeta segments was used. As stored in TCRdb, this immuneACCESS dataset retains in-frame rearrangements with V and J assigned. A fraction of the clones does not appear; measured against another copy, unresolved V genes explain less than half of the discrepancy, and the remainder lacks a known reason. Counted in this sample were some 120,000 clones; 10% of them appeared once. The biggest ten clones account for just over 4.5% of the sample. Sequenced sample: PBMCs. These receptors were obtained from a woman under 30 in good health and CMV-seropositive.

The rearrangement joins TRBV14 to TRBJ1-5; D is possibly TRBD1 (5 bases). The CDR3 extends over 13 amino acids. V was trimmed by 2 bases and J by 10 bases, leaving 12 bases between them. Per the germline V gene, CDR1 is SGHDN and CDR2 is FVKESK. Here the CDR3 DNA reads TGTGCCAGCAGCCAAAGTGGCGGACAACCCCAGCATTTT. It is translated as CASSQSGGQPQHF.

The V and J genes are TRBV28 and TRBJ1-1; D not resolved. The CDR3 loop spans 18 amino acids. Trimming took off 3 bases at V and 4 bases at J, with 24 bases between the two ends. Germline values: CDR1 MDHEN, CDR2 SYDVKM. CDR3 nucleotides: TGTGCCAGCAGTTTCTTAGTCGGCCGGGGTAAGCCTCGCACTGAAGCTTTCTTT. The encoded protein is CASSFLVGRGKPRTEAFF.

Details on this clone: One junction end does not reproduce the germline sequence, and a read error may be involved. The chain is built from TRBV29-1 and TRBJ2-1, with 9 positions matching TRBD2. Germline V CDR1 and CDR2: SQVTM, ANQGSEA. The CDR3 is 14 residues long. CDR3 nucleotides: TGCAGCGTCGACCTGGCGGGAGGGCCACAAGATCGGCTCTTC. Its translation: CSVDLAGGPQDRLF.

This clone was recorded a few times. The chain is built from TRBV15 and TRBJ2-1; the match to TRBD1 covers 9 bases. The CDR3 is 16 amino acids. Germline-derived CDR1 and CDR2 are LNHNV and YYDKDF (reference sequence). J was trimmed by 7 bases and V by 0 bases; bases with no gene match: 7. Here the CDR3 DNA reads TGTGCCACCAGCAGAGACCGGGACAGGGCATTTAATGAGCAGTTCTTC. The encoded protein is CATSRDRDRAFNEQFF.

This clone was seen more than once but under ten times. The chain combines TRBV6-5 with TRBJ1-1, with D perhaps matching TRBD1 (6 bases). Germline CDR1 reads MNHEY; CDR2 reads SVGAGI. The V gene lost 6 bases and the J gene lost 5 bases, with 16 bases spanning the gap. The length of the CDR3 is 14 residues. In DNA, the CDR3 is TGTGCCAGCAGACTACAGGGTTGGGGGACTGAAGCTTTCTTT. It specifies CASRLQGWGTEAFF.

This clone was detected a few times. The genes are TRBV7-9 and TRBJ1-1, with D uncertain. Germline assignment: CDR1 SEHNR and CDR2 FQNEAQ (reference sequence). The CDR3 is made up of 13 amino acids. The V and J ends lost 7 bases and 6 bases respectively, with 15 bases between them. The DNA for the CDR3 is TGTGCCAGCACCCGACATCCGGGGTCTGAAGCTTTCTTT. Amino acids: CASTRHPGSEAFF.

V and J are TRBV2 and TRBJ2-7, with D possibly matching TRBD1 (6 bases). This CDR3 has 14 amino acids. The ends were cut back, 5 bases at V and 4 bases at J, with 15 bases in the middle. Germline V gene sequence: CDR1 SNHLY, CDR2 FYNNEI. CDR3 nucleotide sequence: TGTGCCAGCAGTCCGACAGGCCTTGAATACGAGCAGTACTTC. This encodes CASSPTGLEYEQYF. Full variable domain (rest looked up from reference TRBV2 and TRBJ2-7): EPEVTQTPSHQVTQMGQEVILRCVPISNHLYFYWYRQILGQKVEFLVSFYNNEISEKSEIFDDQFSVERPDGSNFTLKIRSTKLEDSAMYFCASSPTGLEYEQYFGPGTRLTVT.

CDR3 region: CASKANTEAFF. DNA of the CDR3: TGCGCCAGCAAAGCGAACACTGAAGCTTTCTTT. The chain links TRBV10-2 to TRBJ1-1; D unclear. The germline V gene encodes CDR1 WSHSY and CDR2 SAAADI. There are 11 residues in the CDR3. Trimming cost V 7 bases and J 1 base, with 4 bases left between them.

The CDR3 DNA reads TGCGCCAGCAGCCAAGTCCAGGGCGGAGAGACCCAGTACTTC. It translates to CASSQVQGGETQYF. The V call is TRBV4-1, the J call TRBJ2-5, with D possibly being TRBD1 (5 bases). Trimming left V 1 base short and J 4 bases short, with 10 bases between. The germline V gene has CDR1 MGHRA and CDR2 YSYEKL. CDR3 length equals 14 residues.

The rearrangement links TRBV30 to TRBJ2-3; 11 nucleotides line up with TRBD2. The length of the CDR3 is 15 residues. Germline V gene data show CDR1 as GTSNPN and CDR2 as SVGIG (reference sequence). The V gene end was trimmed by 3 bases and the J gene end by 1 base; junction bases not matched to a gene: 3. Here the CDR3 reads CAWSLLAGGTDTQYF. The CDR3 nucleotides read TGTGCCTGGAGCTTACTAGCGGGGGGCACAGATACGCAGTATTTT.

In its sample, this clone was seen a few times. V usage is TRBV5-4 and J usage is TRBJ1-1; 7 bases are a match to TRBD1. The CDR3 length is 12 residues. V shed 2 bases and J 6 bases; nucleotides not matched to a gene: 1. Germline CDR1 is SGHNT and CDR2 is YYREEE (reference sequence). DNA for the CDR3: TGTGCCAGCAGCTTCGACAGGGCTGAAGCTTTCTTT. It is translated as CASSFDRAEAFF. The full variable domain, rest sourced from reference TRBV5-4 and TRBJ1-1, is ETGVTQSPTHLIKTRGQQVTLRCSSQSGHNTVSWYQQALGQGPQFIFQYYREEENGRGNFPPRFSGLQFPNYSSELNVNALELDDSALYLCASSFDRAEAFFGQGTRLTVV.

This clone occurred a few times. The gene calls are TRBV4-2 and TRBJ1-1; D perhaps matches TRBD1 (5 bases). This CDR3 region has 14 residues. Trimming cost V 5 bases and J 5 bases, with 15 bases left between them. The germline CDR1 and CDR2 sequences are LGHNA and YNFKEQ. CDR3 DNA: TGTGCCAGCAGCAATCCAGGGAAGGGGACTGAAGCTTTCTTT. It codes for CASSNPGKGTEAFF.

The rearrangement links TRBV2 to TRBJ2-3; D is perhaps TRBD2 (6 bases). CDR3 length equals 16 residues. Trimming shortened V by 7 bases and J by 3 bases, and 20 bases separated the two germline ends. The germline V gene encodes CDR1 SNHLY and CDR2 FYNNEI. The CDR3 coding sequence is TGTGCCAGCACCCCGGCGGGGCAGGGTAGGACAGATACGCAGTATTTT. This gives the protein CASTPAGQGRTDTQYF. Looking up the rest from reference TRBV2 and TRBJ2-3 gives the full variable domain: EPEVTQTPSHQVTQMGQEVILRCVPISNHLYFYWYRQILGQKVEFLVSFYNNEISEKSEIFDDQFSVERPDGSNFTLKIRSTKLEDSAMYFCASTPAGQGRTDTQYFGPGTRLTVL.

The V and J genes are TRBV5-1 and TRBJ1-2, with D possibly TRBD1 on 6 matching bases. In germline, CDR1 is SGHRS, CDR2 YFSETQ. This CDR3 contains 13 residues. V was clipped by 0 bases and J by 8 bases, with 11 bases between them. CDR3: CASSLGLDRGYTF. CDR3 bases: TGCGCCAGCAGCTTGGGGCTAGACAGGGGCTACACCTTC.

This clone has only a few counts. This rearrangement joins TRBV7-9 to TRBJ1-5, with no clear D. The CDR3 consists of 14 residues. With 1 base removed from V and 9 bases from J, the gap between germline ends came to 13 bases. The germline gives CDR1 SEHNR, CDR2 FQNEAQ (reference sequence). This CDR3 reads CASSLDTAVRPQHF. The CDR3 DNA is TGTGCCAGCAGCTTAGATACGGCGGTCCGGCCCCAGCATTTT.

This clone was seen a handful of times. J is TRBJ1-5 and V is TRBV6-1, with TRBD1 identical over 8 bases. Germline V gives CDR1 MNHNS, CDR2 SASEGT. J lost 6 bases, V lost 2 bases, and 9 bases had no gene match. The CDR3 has 16 residues. The CDR3 loop is CASSETGQERVQPQHF. The CDR3, as DNA: TGTGCCAGCAGTGAAACGGGACAGGAAAGAGTTCAGCCCCAGCATTTT.

This clone was seen a few times. This chain links TRBV25-1 with TRBJ2-3; 9 bases map to TRBD2. The V gene's germline CDR1 is MGHDK and CDR2 SYGVNS. The V and J ends lost 2 bases and 3 bases, in that order; junction bases with no gene match: 9. There are 17 residues in the CDR3. CDR3 DNA sequence: TGTGCCAGCAGTGAAGGGGAAGCGGGAGGAGGGACAGATACGCAGTATTTT. Amino acid sequence: CASSEGEAGGGTDTQYF.

This clone was observed a handful of times. The V gene is TRBV7-6, the J gene TRBJ2-5, with D unresolved. The ends were cut back, 0 bases at V and 0 bases at J, with 8 bases in the middle. The CDR3 sequence is 15 residues long. The germline gives CDR1 SGHVS, CDR2 FNYEAQ. The CDR3 DNA is TGTGCCAGCAGCTTAGCTGCGCTCTACCAAGAGACCCAGTACTTC. It specifies CASSLAALYQETQYF.

This chain links TRBV7-9 with TRBJ2-6, with 8 bases aligning to TRBD1. Losses at the gene ends were 4 bases for V and 2 bases for J; bases not matched to a gene: 13. The CDR3 runs to 19 residues. Germline V CDR1 and CDR2: SEHNR, FQNEAQ (reference sequence). The DNA of the CDR3 is TGTGCCAGCAGCTCTAGCCCTGGACAGGGAGCCCCTGGGGCCAACGTCCTGACTTTC. Its translation is CASSSSPGQGAPGANVLTF. The entire variable domain, with the rest obtained from reference TRBV7-9 and TRBJ2-6, is as follows: DTGVSQNPRHKITKRGQNVTFRCDPISEHNRLYWYRQTLGQGPEFLTYFQNEAQLEKSRLLSDRFSAERPKGSFSTLEIQRTEQGDSAMYLCASSSSPGQGAPGANVLTFGAGSRLTVL.

This clone was seen more than once but under ten times. The chain combines TRBV30 with TRBJ2-7, with D hard to call. Trimming removed 5 bases from V and 4 bases from J, with 15 bases in between. CDR1 GTSNPN and CDR2 SVGIG come from the germline V gene (reference sequence). The CDR3 length is 13 residues. In DNA, the CDR3 is TGTGCCTGGGGCAGGAACCTTAAGTACGAGCAGTACTTC. Translation gives CAWGRNLKYEQYF.

The rearrangement uses TRBV28 and TRBJ1-4; D ambiguous. V was cut by 5 bases and J by 11 bases, with 24 bases left in between. The CDR3 consists of 16 residues. Per germline, CDR1 MDHEN and CDR2 SYDVKM. DNA of the CDR3: TGTGCCAGCAGTAAATCCGGGAGACAACGGGCGGGGAAACTGTTTTTT. Translating it yields CASSKSGRQRAGKLFF.

V usage is TRBV23-1 and J usage is TRBJ1-5, with D possibly being TRBD1 (5 bases). TRBV23-1 is designated an ORF whose function remains uncertain. The CDR3 is 12 amino acids. Deletions cut 11 bases from V and 6 bases from J, with 14 bases between. DNA for the CDR3: TGCGCCTCAACGCCAGGGTCTCAGCCCCAGCATTTT. This codes for CASTPGSQPQHF.

This clone has a handful of counts. The chain links TRBV2 to TRBJ2-1; possibly TRBD2 for D (6 bases). The germline V and J ends were trimmed by 6 bases and 5 bases, with 17 bases remaining between them. Looked up from germline, CDR1 is SNHLY and CDR2 is FYNNEI. The length of the CDR3 is 15 residues. The CDR3 coding sequence is TGTGCCAGCAGGGTAGCGGAGGGAATAAACAATGAGCAGTTCTTC. This sequence encodes CASRVAEGINNEQFF.

The V call is TRBV7-8, the J call TRBJ2-7; 11 bases map to TRBD2. The CDR3 totals 14 residues. From germline, CDR1 is SGHVS and CDR2 FQNEAQ. The CDR3 nucleotides read TGTGCTACACTTAGCGGGAGGGGGGGATACGAGCAGTACTTC. This translates into CATLSGRGGYEQYF.

This clone showed up just a few times. The gene calls are TRBV6-1 and TRBJ2-5; perhaps TRBD1 as D (5 bases). The CDR3 consists of 14 residues. Trimming left V 9 bases short and J 5 bases short, with 19 bases between. Germline V gene data show CDR1 as MNHNS and CDR2 as SASEGT. The CDR3 region has the DNA TGTGCCAGTAATGTCCAGGGTTCCCGGGAGACCCAGTACTTC. This gives the protein CASNVQGSRETQYF.

This clone has only a few counts. The chain couples TRBV29-1 to TRBJ1-1; D call uncertain. Between the trimmed V and J ends, which lost 0 bases and 0 bases, there was a span of 8 bases. Germline V CDR1 and CDR2: SQVTM, ANQGSEA. The CDR3 runs to 14 residues. CDR3 protein: CSVEEAYMNTEAFF. CDR3 bases: TGCAGCGTTGAAGAGGCATACATGAACACTGAAGCTTTCTTT.

J is TRBJ2-5 and V is TRBV11-2, with 7 bases lining up with TRBD2. Germline V lookup: CDR1 SGHAT, CDR2 FQNNGV. V trimming: 2 bases; J trimming: 0 bases; junction bases outside the gene matches: 3. CDR3 length: 15 amino acids. In nucleotides, the CDR3 is TGTGCCAGCAGCTTATTGGGGGGGTACCAAGAGACCCAGTACTTC. The encoded protein is CASSLLGGYQETQYF.

The table lists this clone with a few counts. The rearrangement uses TRBV27 and TRBJ1-5; the D gene is possibly TRBD1 (5 bases). CDR3 length: 13 amino acids. Germline V CDR1 and CDR2: MNHEY, SMNVEV (reference sequence). Between the trimmed V and J ends, which lost 2 bases and 9 bases, there was a span of 11 bases. This CDR3 is CASSLVVRGPQHF. CDR3 nucleotides: TGTGCCAGCAGTTTAGTGGTTAGGGGGCCCCAGCATTTT.

The rearrangement links TRBV11-1 to TRBJ1-1; D is undetermined. With 8 bases removed from V and 1 base from J, the gap between germline ends came to 11 bases. CDR1 and CDR2 from the germline V gene are SGHAT and FQDESV (reference sequence). The CDR3 has 13 residues. CDR3 sequence (DNA): TGTGCCAGCGGAGTAAACGGGAACACTGAAGCTTTCTTT. This translates into CASGVNGNTEAFF.